The 27 T cell receptor beta chains below all came from one sample that was sequenced in a study of vaccination and CD4 T cells after COVID-19. The study sequenced cultured CD4+ T cell DNA using the Oncomine TCR Beta short-read assay. One entry per CDR3 protein results from TCRdb running MiXCR on the PCR reads. There are about 7,300 distinct CDR3 sequences in the sample; 45% to 55% occur only once, and roughly 33% lies in the top ten. These receptors' targets are unknown. Treatment indicated: approximately 11-day PBMC culture with coronavirus spike peptide pools or control peptides (ViraFEST assay). The material sequenced was CD4+ T cells from blood, cultured in vitro. These receptors were taken from a human donor who had recovered from COVID-19.

The J gene is TRBJ2-5, the V gene TRBV11-2, with a weak D call TRBD2 (6 bases). V shed 2 bases and J shed 4 bases, with 14 bases lying between them. CDR1 and CDR2 from the germline V gene are SGHAT and FQNNGV. This CDR3 has 15 amino acids. The CDR3 is CASSLREGGRETQYF. The CDR3 DNA sequence: TGTGCCAGCAGCTTAAGGGAAGGAGGGAGAGAGACCCAGTACTTC. Full variable domain (rest looked up from reference TRBV11-2 and TRBJ2-5): EAGVAQSPRYKIIEKRQSVAFWCNPISGHATLYWYQQILGQGPKLLIQFQNNGVVDDSQLPKDRFSAERLKGVDSTLKIQPAKLEDSAVYLCASSLREGGRETQYFGPGTRLLVL.

J is TRBJ2-5 and V is TRBV7-2, with TRBD1 identical over 7 bases. Germline lookup yields CDR1 SGHTA and CDR2 FQGNSA. This CDR3 has 14 amino acids. V lost 3 bases to trimming and J lost 7 bases; unmatched junction nucleotides: 8. DNA for the CDR3: TGTGCCAGCAGCTTGGACAGGCTGCCCTCGACCCAGTACTTC. It translates to CASSLDRLPSTQYF.

J is TRBJ1-3 and V is TRBV7-9; TRBD1 might be the D (6 bases). V lost 2 bases to trimming and J lost 5 bases, with 16 bases between them. The germline gives CDR1 SEHNR, CDR2 FQNEAQ (reference sequence). The CDR3 totals 16 residues. In DNA, the CDR3 is TGTGCCAGCAGCTTAATAGGGGGGCCCGATAGAAACACCATATATTTT. Translation gives CASSLIGGPDRNTIYF.

This clonotype has only a few counts. The chain employs TRBV27 and TRBJ2-3, with D tentatively TRBD2 (7 bases). Germline V lookup: CDR1 MNHEY, CDR2 SMNVEV (reference sequence). This CDR3 spans 14 amino acids. The germline V and J ends were trimmed by 3 bases and 4 bases, with 11 bases remaining between them. CDR3 sequence reads: CASSLRGQADTQYF. CDR3 coding DNA: TGTGCCAGCAGTTTGCGGGGGCAGGCAGATACGCAGTATTTT.

The chain employs TRBV12-3 or TRBV12-4 and TRBJ2-7; D is unclear. With 1 base removed from V and 4 bases from J, the gap between germline ends came to 17 bases. The CDR3 loop spans 16 amino acids. The CDR3 protein is CASSLGAWTANYEQYF. CDR3 bases: TGTGCCAGCAGTTTAGGGGCTTGGACGGCTAATTACGAGCAGTACTTC.

The chain joins TRBV19 to TRBJ1-6; TRBD1 agrees at 8 bases. The CDR3 has 15 amino acids. In germline, CDR1 is LNHDA, CDR2 SQIVND (reference sequence). V was clipped by 9 bases and J by 7 bases; unmatched bases: 11. Written as DNA, the CDR3 is TGTGCCAGCCGACAGGGGCCGGATGGGAATTCACCCCTCCACTTT. Residues: CASRQGPDGNSPLHF.

The rearrangement uses TRBV7-3 and TRBJ2-1; 9 nucleotides agree with TRBD2. The CDR3 consists of 16 residues. In germline, CDR1 is SGHTA, CDR2 FQGTGA. Trimming removed 1 base from V and 4 bases from J; junction bases left unmatched: 5. CDR3 in amino acids: CASSLSASGMYNEQFF. The CDR3 DNA reads as TGTGCCAGCAGCTTAAGCGCTAGCGGGATGTACAATGAGCAGTTCTTC.

This chain uses TRBV6-2 or TRBV6-3 with TRBJ1-1, with unresolved D. The CDR3 runs to 16 residues. The V and J ends lost 8 bases and 0 bases respectively, with 19 bases between them. Germline lookup yields CDR1 MNHEY and CDR2 SVGEGT. CDR3 sequence: CASRNLDIDMNTEAFF. The DNA of the CDR3 is TGTGCCAGCCGAAACCTCGACATTGACATGAACACTGAAGCTTTCTTT.

The rearrangement joins TRBV7-2 to TRBJ2-5; D possibly corresponds to TRBD2 (5 bases). Deletions cut 4 bases from V and 0 bases from J, with 12 bases between. CDR1 is SGHTA and CDR2 is FQGNSA in the germline V gene. CDR3 length: 15 amino acids. The CDR3 is CASSSFGLDQETQYF. The CDR3 DNA sequence: TGTGCCAGCAGCTCCTTCGGACTGGACCAAGAGACCCAGTACTTC.

CDR3 in DNA: TGTGCCAGCAGCTCCAAACCCGGGCGTGAAGCTTTCTTT. It yields the protein CASSSKPGREAFF. This chain joins TRBV7-3 and TRBJ1-1, with D unclear. The CDR3 length is 13 residues. V gave up 4 bases and J gave up 7 bases, with 13 bases separating them. Germline lookup yields CDR1 SGHTA and CDR2 FQGTGA.

V is TRBV6-1 and J is TRBJ1-6; the D is unclear. This CDR3 spans 13 amino acids. The V gene lost 9 bases and the J gene lost 1 base, with 7 bases spanning the gap. Germline V lookup: CDR1 MNHNS, CDR2 SASEGT. CDR3 bases: TGTGCCAGTCGAAGGTCCTATAATTCACCCCTCCACTTT. As protein: CASRRSYNSPLHF.

This clonotype was detected only a few times. The CDR3 DNA is TGTGCCAGCAGCACACGAGGACTAGCGGGGGCAGAGACCCAGTACTTC. Amino acids: CASSTRGLAGAETQYF. The rearrangement links TRBV7-2 to TRBJ2-5, with TRBD2 identical over 13 bases. Trimming took 5 bases from V and 4 from J; bases not matched to a gene: 7. The V gene's germline CDR1 is SGHTA and CDR2 FQGNSA. This CDR3 has 16 amino acids.

The chain links TRBV5-1 to TRBJ1-2; D not certain. The germline V and J ends were trimmed by 5 bases and 7 bases, with 15 bases remaining between them. The CDR3 contains 13 residues. The germline CDR1 and CDR2 sequences are SGHRS and YFSETQ. CDR3 region: CASSPTGYGGYTF. The CDR3 DNA is TGCGCCAGCAGTCCGACGGGGTATGGTGGCTACACCTTC.

V is TRBV11-3 and J is TRBJ2-5; TRBD1 matches at 9 bases. Looked up from germline, CDR1 is SGHNT and CDR2 is YENEEA. Trimming cost V 0 bases and J 4 bases; bases outside gene matches: 9. The CDR3 sequence is 17 residues long. The CDR3 DNA reads TGTGCCAGCAGCTTAGACGGGACAGGGAACCTCGTAGAGACCCAGTACTTC. Its protein product is CASSLDGTGNLVETQYF.

This rearrangement joins TRBV24-1 to TRBJ2-3; no clear D gene. Trimming shortened V by 4 bases and J by 0 bases, and 4 bases separated the two germline ends. Germline lookup yields CDR1 KGHDR and CDR2 SFDVKD. The CDR3 is made up of 13 amino acids. CDR3 sequence: CATSDPSTDTQYF. The CDR3 nucleotides are TGTGCCACCAGTGACCCGAGCACAGATACGCAGTATTTT.

This clonotype appeared a few times. The chain carries TRBV12-3 or TRBV12-4 and TRBJ1-1, with a weak D call TRBD1 (5 bases). The CDR3 length is 13 residues. The V end lost 3 bases, the J end lost 2 bases, and 7 bases lay between the germline ends. The CDR3 nucleotides are TGTGCCAGCAGTTTTGGGGGAAACACTGAAGCTTTCTTT. Translated: CASSFGGNTEAFF.

V is TRBV11-3 and J is TRBJ2-7; no reliable D call. V lost 0 bases and J lost 6, with 15 bases in between. The CDR3 extends over 15 amino acids. Germline CDR1 is SGHNT and CDR2 is YENEEA. The CDR3 DNA reads as TGTGCCAGCAGCTTAGATGGTTTACTCTCTGGCGAGCAGTACTTC. Protein product: CASSLDGLLSGEQYF.

This clonotype appeared a few times. This sequence joins TRBV2 and TRBJ2-3; D possibly matches TRBD1 or TRBD2 (6 bases each). Germline V gene data show CDR1 as SNHLY and CDR2 as FYNNEI. The CDR3 is 13 amino acids. V was trimmed by 6 bases and J by 3 bases, leaving 10 bases between them. The CDR3 bases are TGTGCCAGCAGGAGGGGGGAGACAGATACGCAGTATTTT. Protein: CASRRGETDTQYF. The complete variable domain, with remaining parts taken from reference TRBV2 and TRBJ2-3, reads EPEVTQTPSHQVTQMGQEVILRCVPISNHLYFYWYRQILGQKVEFLVSFYNNEISEKSEIFDDQFSVERPDGSNFTLKIRSTKLEDSAMYFCASRRGETDTQYFGPGTRLTVL.

This clonotype was picked up a small number of times. The V and J genes are TRBV6-2 or TRBV6-3 and TRBJ1-1, with D possibly being TRBD1 (5 bases). The CDR3 is made up of 14 amino acids. Germline loops: CDR1 MNHEY, CDR2 SVGEGT. The germline V and J ends were trimmed by 5 bases and 2 bases, with 12 bases remaining between them. In DNA, the CDR3 is TGTGCCAGCAGTGGGACGTTACGTAACACTGAAGCTTTCTTT. It codes for CASSGTLRNTEAFF.

CDR3 protein: CASSPGTGMNTEAFF. The CDR3 nucleotides are TGTGCCAGCAGCCCTGGAACAGGGATGAACACTGAAGCTTTCTTT. The rearrangement joins TRBV7-9 to TRBJ1-1; D may be TRBD1 (6 bases). The V end lost 5 bases, the J end lost 0 bases, and 13 bases lay between the germline ends. CDR1 and CDR2 (germline): SEHNR, FQNEAQ (reference sequence). This CDR3 is 15 amino acids long. The whole variable domain, remainder taken from reference TRBV7-9 and TRBJ1-1, is DTGVSQNPRHKITKRGQNVTFRCDPISEHNRLYWYRQTLGQGPEFLTYFQNEAQLEKSRLLSDRFSAERPKGSFSTLEIQRTEQGDSAMYLCASSPGTGMNTEAFFGQGTRLTVV.

The V and J genes are TRBV2 and TRBJ1-2; D possibly corresponds to TRBD1 (5 bases). V was shortened by 5 bases and J by 2 bases, with 18 bases between the two germline ends. In germline, CDR1 is SNHLY, CDR2 FYNNEI. The CDR3 loop spans 16 amino acids. CDR3: CASSSNPGPGNYGYTF. The CDR3 coding sequence is TGTGCCAGCAGTTCCAATCCCGGGCCAGGGAACTATGGCTACACCTTC. Variable domain in full (rest from reference TRBV2 and TRBJ1-2): EPEVTQTPSHQVTQMGQEVILRCVPISNHLYFYWYRQILGQKVEFLVSFYNNEISEKSEIFDDQFSVERPDGSNFTLKIRSTKLEDSAMYFCASSSNPGPGNYGYTFGSGTRLTVV.

This clonotype was found a few times. The chain carries TRBV12-3 or TRBV12-4 and TRBJ1-2; unclear D gene. The CDR3 is 13 residues long. V was pared by 0 bases and J by 9 bases, with 11 bases between. The CDR3 DNA reads as TGTGCCAGCAGTTTAGCAGCGCGAGGACGCTACACCTTC. Amino acid sequence: CASSLAARGRYTF.

In this sample, this clonotype turned up a few times. This sequence joins TRBV7-2 and TRBJ1-2, with TRBD1 identical over 9 bases. The CDR3 extends over 14 amino acids. Trimming removed 2 bases from V and 7 bases from J; junction bases left unmatched: 5. CDR1 is SGHTA and CDR2 is FQGNSA in the germline V gene. The CDR3: CASSLMGQGTGYTF. In nucleotides, the CDR3 is TGTGCCAGCAGCTTAATGGGACAGGGAACTGGCTACACCTTC.

This clonotype was counted only a few times. The V call is TRBV2, the J call TRBJ1-2, with D maybe TRBD1 (5 bases). The CDR3 has 15 residues. In germline, CDR1 is SNHLY, CDR2 FYNNEI. V was trimmed by 6 bases and J by 6 bases, leaving 20 bases between them. CDR3 region: CASRAALRNRHGYTF. DNA for the CDR3: TGTGCCAGCAGGGCCGCTCTAAGGAACAGGCATGGCTACACCTTC.

V gene TRBV28 combines with J gene TRBJ2-7, with D tentatively TRBD1 (5 bases). Germline values: CDR1 MDHEN, CDR2 SYDVKM. Between the trimmed V and J ends, which lost 4 bases and 7 bases, there was a span of 20 bases. This CDR3 comprises 15 residues. The CDR3, as DNA: TGTGCCAGCAGTTCACCCACTCTCGACAGTTCGGAGCAGTACTTC. Residues: CASSSPTLDSSEQYF. Drawing the rest from reference TRBV28 and TRBJ2-7, the complete variable domain is DVKVTQSSRYLVKRTGEKVFLECVQDMDHENMFWYRQDPGLGLRLIYFSYDVKMKEKGDIPEGYSVSREKKERFSLILESASTNQTSMYLCASSSPTLDSSEQYFGPGTRLTVT.

The chain uses TRBV7-2 and TRBJ2-7, with a weak D call TRBD2 (5 bases). V lost 0 bases and J lost 3, with 9 bases in between. The germline gives CDR1 SGHTA, CDR2 FQGNSA. This CDR3 spans 14 amino acids. Here the CDR3 DNA reads TGTGCCAGCAGCTTAGCTCTACGGGACTACGAGCAGTACTTC. This translates into CASSLALRDYEQYF.

This clonotype was seen only a few times. The chain recombines TRBV20-1 with TRBJ2-1; 7 bases match TRBD2. Trimming removed 5 bases from V and 1 base from J; junction bases left unmatched: 5. This CDR3 has 14 amino acids. Germline V lookup: CDR1 DFQATT, CDR2 SNEGSKA (reference sequence). CDR3 residues: CSASSGESYNEQFF. In DNA, the CDR3 is TGCAGTGCTTCCAGCGGGGAATCCTACAATGAGCAGTTCTTC.